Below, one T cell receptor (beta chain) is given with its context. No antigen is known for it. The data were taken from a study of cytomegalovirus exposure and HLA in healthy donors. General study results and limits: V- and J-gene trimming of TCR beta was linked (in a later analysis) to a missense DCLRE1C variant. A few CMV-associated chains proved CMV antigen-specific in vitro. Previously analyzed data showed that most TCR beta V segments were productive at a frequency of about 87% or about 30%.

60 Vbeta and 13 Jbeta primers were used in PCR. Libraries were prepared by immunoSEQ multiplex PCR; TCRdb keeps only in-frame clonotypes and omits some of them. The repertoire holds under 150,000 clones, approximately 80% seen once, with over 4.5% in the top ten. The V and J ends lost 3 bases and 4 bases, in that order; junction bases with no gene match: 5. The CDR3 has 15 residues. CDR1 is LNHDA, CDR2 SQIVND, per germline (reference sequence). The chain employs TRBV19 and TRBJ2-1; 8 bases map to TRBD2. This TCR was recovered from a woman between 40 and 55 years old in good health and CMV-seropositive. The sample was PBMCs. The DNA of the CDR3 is TGTGCCAGTAGTATTCTGGCTAGCGGGTACAATGAGCAGTTCTTC. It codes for CASSILASGYNEQFF.